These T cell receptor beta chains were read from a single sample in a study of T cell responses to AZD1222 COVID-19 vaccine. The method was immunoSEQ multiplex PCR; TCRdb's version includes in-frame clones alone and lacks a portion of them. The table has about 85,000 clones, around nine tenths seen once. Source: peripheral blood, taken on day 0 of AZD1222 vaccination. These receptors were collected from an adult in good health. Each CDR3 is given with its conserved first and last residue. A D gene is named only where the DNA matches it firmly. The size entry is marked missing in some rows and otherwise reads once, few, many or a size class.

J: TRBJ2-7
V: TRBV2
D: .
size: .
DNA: TGTGCCACCAGAGGTGCAGTCTACGAGCAGTACTTC
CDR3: CATRGAVYEQYF

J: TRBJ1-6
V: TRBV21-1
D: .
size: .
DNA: TGTGCCAGCAGCAAAGAGGCGGGTTCACCCCTCCACTTT
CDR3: CASSKEAGSPLHF

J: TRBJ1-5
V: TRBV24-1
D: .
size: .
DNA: TGTGCCACCAGTGTGCAGGGGATATGCAATCAGCCCCAGCATTTT
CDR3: CATSVQGICNQPQHF

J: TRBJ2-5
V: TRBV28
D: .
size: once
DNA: TGTGCCAGCACCCCGAGGCCAGCTATATCCCGAGAGACCCAGTACTTC
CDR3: CASTPRPAISRETQYF

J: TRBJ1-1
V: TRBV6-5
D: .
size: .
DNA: TGTGCCAGCAGTTACGTGATTACTGGGGCTTTCTTT
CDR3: CASSYVITGAFF

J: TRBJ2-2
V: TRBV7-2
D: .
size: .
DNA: TGTGCCAGCAGCTTAGAGGGCGGGATGAACACCGGGGAGCTGTTTTTT
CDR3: CASSLEGGMNTGELFF

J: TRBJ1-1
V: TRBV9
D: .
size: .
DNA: TGTGCCAGCAGCGCAATCAGGGAGACTGAAGCTTTCTTT
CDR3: CASSAIRETEAFF

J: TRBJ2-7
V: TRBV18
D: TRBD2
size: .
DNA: TGTGCCAGCTCACCATTCCAGCGGGAAGACGAGCAGTACTTC
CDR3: CASSPFQREDEQYF

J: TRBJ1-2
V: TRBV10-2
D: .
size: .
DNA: TGCGCCAGCACTGCGGGGTCAGAGGGCTACACCTTC
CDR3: CASTAGSEGYTF

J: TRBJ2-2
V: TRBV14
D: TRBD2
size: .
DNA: TGTGCCAGCAGCCCATTACTTAGCGGGAGCCCCACCGGGGAGCTGTTTTTT
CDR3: CASSPLLSGSPTGELFF

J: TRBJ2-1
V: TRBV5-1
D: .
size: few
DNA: TGCGCCAGCAGCTTGTCTCAGGGATATGAGCAGTTCTTC
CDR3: CASSLSQGYEQFF

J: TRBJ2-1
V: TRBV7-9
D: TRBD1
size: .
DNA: TGTGCCAGCAGCCCTGGACAGGGATCCTACAATGAGCAGTTCTTC
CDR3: CASSPGQGSYNEQFF

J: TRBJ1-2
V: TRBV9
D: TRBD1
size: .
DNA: TGTGCCAGCAGCGTAGCTACAGCCCCAACAGGGGGATATGGCTACACCTTC
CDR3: CASSVATAPTGGYGYTF

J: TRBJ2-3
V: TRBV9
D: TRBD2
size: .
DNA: TGTGCCAGCAGCGTAGGACTAGCATCTTCAGTCGATACGCAGTATTTT
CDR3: CASSVGLASSVDTQYF

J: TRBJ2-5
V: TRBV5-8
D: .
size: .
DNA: TGTGCCAGCAGCCTGCAGGGTGGGCAAGAGACCCAGTACTTC
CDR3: CASSLQGGQETQYF

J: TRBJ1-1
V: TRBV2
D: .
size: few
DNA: TGTGCCAGCAGACCGAGACAGGTTTCCAACACTGAAGCTTTCTTT
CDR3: CASRPRQVSNTEAFF